Each of the 18 T cell receptor beta chains below was sequenced from the same sample in a study of T cells in Graves' hyperthyroidism and ophthalmopathy (dated by TCRdb to the late 2010s). Libraries were made using multiplex PCR. The sequencer listed for this sample is Illumina HiSeq 2000. Amplification of TCR beta CDR3 regions was carried out from RNA transcripts. A first-round RT-PCR of the TCR CDR3 used the HTBI primer set with the Qiagen OneStep RT-PCR kit. TCRdb handled the public reads itself, with Q25 trimming in fastp and clone calling in MiXCR, and kept productive beta chains. CDR3 protein sequences are deduplicated, and each keeps its most common genes and DNA. The sample yields 400,000 to 550,000 distinct CDR3 sequences; approximately 15% were counted once. The top ten clonotypes cover about a sixth of the sample. What was sequenced was blood. The source of these receptors is a woman younger than 35 with Graves' hyperthyroidism.

The rearrangement joins TRBV6-5 to TRBJ2-2; either TRBD1 or TRBD2 may supply D (5 bases each). CDR1 and CDR2 from the germline V gene are MNHEY and SVGAGI. CDR3 size: 18 residues. V was cut by 2 bases and J by 0 bases, with 16 bases left in between. CDR3 coding DNA: TGTGCCAGCAGTTACAGCCTCGGGACGGGACCGAACACCGGGGAGCTGTTTTTT. Protein product: CASSYSLGTGPNTGELFF.

The table lists this clonotype with many counts. The chain recombines TRBV7-6 with TRBJ1-5, with D perhaps matching TRBD1 (6 bases). Trimming cost V 5 bases and J 4 bases, with 21 bases left between them. Germline CDR1 and CDR2: SGHVS and FNYEAQ. The CDR3 totals 17 residues. The CDR3 sequence: CASSASLVGGRNQPQHF. As DNA, the CDR3 is TGTGCCAGCAGCGCCAGCCTGGTGGGGGGCCGAAATCAGCCCCAGCATTTT.

The chain has TRBV7-6 and TRBJ1-3, with 11 bases fitting TRBD1. V lost 4 bases and J lost 1; bases outside the gene matches: 3. The CDR3 runs 16 residues. Germline assignment: CDR1 SGHVS and CDR2 FNYEAQ. The CDR3 sequence is CASSSDRGRSGNTIYF. As DNA, the CDR3 is TGTGCCAGCAGCTCGGACAGGGGGCGATCTGGAAACACCATATATTTT.

This clonotype was seen a handful of times. A much bigger clone sits one base away, suggesting this may be a read error. This rearrangement joins TRBV11-2 to TRBJ2-3; D may be TRBD1 (6 bases). CDR1 is SGHAT and CDR2 is FQNNGV in the germline V gene. Trimming cost V 5 bases and J 8 bases, with 17 bases left between them. This CDR3 has 14 amino acids. Written as DNA, the CDR3 is TGTGCCAGCAGCCCGGGCAGGGGCCAGAGTACGCAGTATTTT. Translation gives CASSPGRGQSTQYF.

This clonotype was recorded at least ten times. The chain links TRBV7-8 to TRBJ2-1; TRBD2 aligns across 10 bases. CDR1 is SGHVS and CDR2 is FQNEAQ in the germline V gene. The V segment lost 1 base and the J segment 6 bases; nucleotides outside the gene matches: 6. The CDR3 has 16 amino acids. The CDR3 region is CASSLGGTSASNEQFF. In DNA, the CDR3 is TGTGCCAGCAGCTTAGGAGGGACTAGCGCCTCCAATGAGCAGTTCTTC. Together with reference TRBV7-8 and TRBJ2-1, the CDR3 gives the full variable domain: GAGVSQSPRYKVAKRGQDVALRCDPISGHVSLFWYQQALGQGPEFLTYFQNEAQLDKSGLPSDRFFAERPEGSVSTLKIQRTQQEDSAVYLCASSLGGTSASNEQFFGPGTRLTVL.

This clonotype was seen at least ten times. The chain links TRBV5-1 to TRBJ1-4; D perhaps matches TRBD1 (5 bases). The CDR3 runs 13 residues. Trimming took off 4 bases at V and 5 bases at J, with 9 bases between the two ends. Germline V lookup: CDR1 SGHRS, CDR2 YFSETQ. The CDR3 region has the DNA TGCGCCAGCAGCCCCGGGACCAATGAAAAACTGTTTTTT. Translated, it gives CASSPGTNEKLFF.

As for this clonotype: Because the CDR3's place on the DNA is in doubt, the DNA is left out and the CDR3 is given as listed by TCRdb. CDR3 region: CAWSRWGGKRMKNCFF. The chain joins TRBV30 to TRBJ1-4; TRBD1, the D gene given by the table, was not confirmed from the DNA. The CDR3 sequence runs 16 residues, both termini included. Germline V gene sequence: CDR1 GTSNPN, CDR2 SVGIG (reference sequence).

This clonotype was seen ten or more times. The chain has TRBV5-1 and TRBJ1-4, with D hard to call. The V and J ends lost 3 bases and 0 bases respectively, with 6 bases between them. The germline V gene encodes CDR1 SGHRS and CDR2 YFSETQ. This CDR3 has 14 residues. The CDR3 bases are TGCGCCAGCAGCTCGGAGGCAACTAATGAAAAACTGTTTTTT. Amino acids: CASSSEATNEKLFF.

In its sample, this clonotype was seen a few times. This rearrangement joins TRBV15 to TRBJ2-3, with D hard to call. Trimming took 4 bases from V and 0 from J, leaving 11 bases between them. This CDR3 has 15 residues. Germline lookup yields CDR1 LNHNV and CDR2 YYDKDF (reference sequence). This CDR3 reads CATSILSPSTDTQYF. CDR3 sequence (DNA): TGTGCCACCAGCATTCTCAGCCCAAGCACAGATACGCAGTATTTT.

This rearrangement joins TRBV11-2 to TRBJ2-3, with 13 bases matching TRBD2. Looked up from germline, CDR1 is SGHAT and CDR2 is FQNNGV. The CDR3 consists of 16 residues. With 5 bases clipped from V and 5 bases from J, the junction kept 7 bases outside the gene matches. This CDR3 reads CASSLGTSGNGDTQYF. CDR3 in DNA: TGTGCCAGCAGCCTAGGGACTAGCGGGAATGGAGATACGCAGTATTTT.

Here the CDR3 DNA reads TGTGCCAGCAGTCCCCGGGAAATACCGAGCTCCTATAATTCACCCCTCCACTTT. This encodes CASSPREIPSSYNSPLHF. The gene calls are TRBV27 and TRBJ1-6; D is unclear. Germline CDR1 reads MNHEY; CDR2 reads SMNVEV (reference sequence). Trimming shortened V by 5 bases and J by 0 bases, and 17 bases separated the two germline ends. The CDR3 consists of 18 residues.

This clonotype showed up just a few times. The chain employs TRBV3-1 and TRBJ2-3; possibly TRBD2 for D (5 bases). Germline CDR1 reads LGHDT; CDR2 reads YNNKEL (reference sequence). V lost 4 bases and J 5 bases, leaving 10 bases between the germline ends. The CDR3 sequence is 13 residues long. The CDR3 DNA is TGTGCCAGCAGCCCGGACTTCTTAGATACGCAGTATTTT. Encoded protein: CASSPDFLDTQYF.

This clonotype was seen repeatedly, ten times or more. J is TRBJ2-5 and V is TRBV27; 11 bases are shared with TRBD2. The CDR3 consists of 14 residues. V dropped 5 bases and J dropped 7; count of bases not matched to a gene: 6. Per germline, CDR1 MNHEY and CDR2 SMNVEV (reference sequence). This CDR3 reads CASSPLAGGWTQYF. CDR3 nucleotide sequence: TGTGCCAGCAGTCCATTAGCGGGAGGGTGGACCCAGTACTTC.

Many counts were recorded for this clonotype. CDR3 protein: CSARDTRSSTLTGELFF. DNA of the CDR3: TGCAGTGCTAGAGATACCCGAAGCTCCACCCTGACCGGGGAGCTGTTTTTT. The rearrangement joins TRBV20-1 to TRBJ2-2, with unresolved D. The CDR3 length is 17 residues. CDR1 is DFQATT, CDR2 SNEGSKA, per germline (reference sequence). Trimming removed 0 bases from V and 5 bases from J, with 19 bases in between.

The J gene is TRBJ2-1, the V gene TRBV30, with a tentative D call TRBD2 (5 bases). The CDR3 spans 15 residues. V was trimmed by 4 bases and J by 2 bases, leaving 15 bases between them. Germline CDR1 and CDR2: GTSNPN and SVGIG (reference sequence). CDR3 sequence reads: CAWIPRETPYNEQFF. The CDR3 coding sequence is TGTGCCTGGATTCCAAGGGAGACACCCTACAATGAGCAGTTCTTC.

This clonotype was observed many times. The chain combines TRBV13 with TRBJ2-2; 9 bases map to TRBD2. V lost 3 bases and J lost 9; bases outside the gene matches: 5. This CDR3 spans 14 amino acids. Germline V gene lookup returns CDR1 PRHDT and CDR2 FYEKMQ (reference sequence). The CDR3 DNA is TGTGCCAGCAGCTTGGCGGGAGGGCCCCGGGAGCTGTTTTTT. It is translated as CASSLAGGPRELFF.

The chain carries TRBV6-2 or TRBV6-3 and TRBJ2-5; TRBD2 matches 8 bases. CDR1 and CDR2 from the germline V gene are MNHEY and SVGEGT. The CDR3 is 12 residues long. After removal of 0 bases from V and 12 bases from J, the junction contained 3 bases not matched to a gene. This CDR3 reads CASSYSTGREYF. The CDR3 bases are TGTGCCAGCAGTTACTCGACCGGGAGGGAGTACTTC.

This clonotype has at least ten counts. The chain has TRBV27 and TRBJ1-2; 7 positions agree with TRBD1. The CDR3 sequence is 16 residues long. With V trimmed by 2 bases and J by 3 bases, 9 bases remained unmatched. Germline V gives CDR1 MNHEY, CDR2 SMNVEV (reference sequence). CDR3: CASSLSGQGVHYGYTF. In nucleotides, the CDR3 is TGTGCCAGCAGTTTAAGTGGCCAGGGGGTGCACTATGGCTACACCTTC.